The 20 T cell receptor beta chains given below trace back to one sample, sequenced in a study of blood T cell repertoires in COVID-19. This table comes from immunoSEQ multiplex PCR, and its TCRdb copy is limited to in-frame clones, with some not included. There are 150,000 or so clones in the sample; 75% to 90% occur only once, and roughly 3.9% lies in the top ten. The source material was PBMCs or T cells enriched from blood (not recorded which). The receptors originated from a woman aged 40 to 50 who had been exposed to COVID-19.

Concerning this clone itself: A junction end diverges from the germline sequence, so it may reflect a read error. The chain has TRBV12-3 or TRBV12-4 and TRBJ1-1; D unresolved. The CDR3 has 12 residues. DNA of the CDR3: TGTGCCAGCAGATTAGCGGCAGCTGAAGCTTTCTTT. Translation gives CASRLAAAEAFF.

The CDR3 DNA is TGTGCCAGCTCACCACAGGATGGGGGCGAAAAACTGTTTTTT. This codes for CASSPQDGGEKLFF. This sequence joins TRBV18 and TRBJ1-4; tentatively, D is TRBD1 (6 bases). CDR3 length equals 14 residues. Germline V CDR1 and CDR2: KGHSH, LQKENI. V lost 1 base and J lost 8, with 11 bases in between.

CDR3 loop: CASSYGASSYNEQFF. The CDR3, as DNA: TGTGCCAGCAGTTACGGGGCAAGCTCCTACAATGAGCAGTTCTTC. The chain uses TRBV6-2 or TRBV6-3 and TRBJ2-1, with D possibly being TRBD1 (5 bases). The CDR3 contains 15 residues. The germline V gene encodes CDR1 MNHEY and CDR2 SVGEGT. V lost 2 bases to trimming and J lost 0 bases, with 8 bases between them.

The CDR3 loop reads CASSLGTPERGTEAFF. CDR3 DNA: TGTGCCAGCAGCTTAGGGACTCCCGAACGGGGCACTGAAGCTTTCTTT. The V call is TRBV7-3, the J call TRBJ1-1; a possible D gene is TRBD1 (5 bases). This CDR3 has 16 amino acids. In germline, CDR1 is SGHTA, CDR2 FQGTGA. Trimming left V 2 bases short and J 4 bases short, with 17 bases between.

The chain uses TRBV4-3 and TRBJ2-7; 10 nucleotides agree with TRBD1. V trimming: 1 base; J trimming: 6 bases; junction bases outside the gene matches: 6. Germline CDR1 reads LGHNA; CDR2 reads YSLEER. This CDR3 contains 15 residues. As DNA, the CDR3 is TGCGCCAGCAGCCAAGGACAGGGGGCGCCCTTCGAGCAGTACTTC. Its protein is CASSQGQGAPFEQYF.

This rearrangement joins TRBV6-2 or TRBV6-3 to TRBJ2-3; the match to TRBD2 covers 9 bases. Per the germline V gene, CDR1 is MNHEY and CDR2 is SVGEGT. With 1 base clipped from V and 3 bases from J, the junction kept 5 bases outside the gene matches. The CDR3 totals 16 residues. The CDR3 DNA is TGTGCCAGCAGTTACTTCAGCGGGAGGCGAACAGATACGCAGTATTTT. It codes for CASSYFSGRRTDTQYF.

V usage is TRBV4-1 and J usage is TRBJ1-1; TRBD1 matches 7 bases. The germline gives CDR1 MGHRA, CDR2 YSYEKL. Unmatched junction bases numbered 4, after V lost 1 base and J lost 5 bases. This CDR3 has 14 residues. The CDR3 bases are TGCGCCAGCAGCCAAGGACAGGGAGGAACTGAAGCTTTCTTT. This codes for CASSQGQGGTEAFF.

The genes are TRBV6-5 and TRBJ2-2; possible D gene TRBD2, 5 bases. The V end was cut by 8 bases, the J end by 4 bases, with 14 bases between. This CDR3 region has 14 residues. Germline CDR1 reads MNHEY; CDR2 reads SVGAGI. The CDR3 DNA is TGTGCCAGCGCCCCCGGGGTCAGCACCGGGGAGCTGTTTTTT. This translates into CASAPGVSTGELFF.

As DNA, the CDR3 is TGTGCCAGCAGTTTACCCGGGACAGGGGGGACTAGCAATCAGCCCCAGCATTTT. Translated, it gives CASSLPGTGGTSNQPQHF. The chain combines TRBV27 with TRBJ1-5, with TRBD1 identical over 11 bases. J was trimmed by 0 bases and V by 2 bases; bases with no gene match: 6. CDR1 is MNHEY and CDR2 is SMNVEV in the germline V gene (reference sequence). This CDR3 has 18 amino acids.

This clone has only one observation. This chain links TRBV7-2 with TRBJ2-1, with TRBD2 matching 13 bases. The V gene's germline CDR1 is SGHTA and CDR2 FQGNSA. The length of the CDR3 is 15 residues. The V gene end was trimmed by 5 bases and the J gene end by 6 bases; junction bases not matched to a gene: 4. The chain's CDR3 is CASSGGTSGTNEQFF. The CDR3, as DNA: TGTGCCAGCAGCGGCGGGACTAGCGGGACCAATGAGCAGTTCTTC.

The CDR3 DNA reads TGTGCCAGCAGTTTACAGGGGGCCTACGAGCAGTACTTC. Protein: CASSLQGAYEQYF. The chain recombines TRBV12-3 or TRBV12-4 with TRBJ2-7; 7 bases fit TRBD1. With V trimmed by 2 bases and J by 2 bases, 0 bases remained unmatched. CDR3 length: 13 amino acids.

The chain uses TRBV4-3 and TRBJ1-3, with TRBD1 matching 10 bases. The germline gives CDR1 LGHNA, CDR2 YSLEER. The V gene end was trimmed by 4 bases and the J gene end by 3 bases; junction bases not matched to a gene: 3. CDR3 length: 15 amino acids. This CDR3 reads CASSRGQGSGNTIYF. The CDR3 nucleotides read TGCGCCAGCAGCCGGGGACAGGGGAGTGGAAACACCATATATTTT.

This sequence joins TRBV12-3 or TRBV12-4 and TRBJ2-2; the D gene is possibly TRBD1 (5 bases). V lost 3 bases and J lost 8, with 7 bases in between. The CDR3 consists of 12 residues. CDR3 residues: CASSFAGGELFF. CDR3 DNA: TGTGCCAGCAGTTTCGCAGGGGGGGAGCTGTTTTTT.

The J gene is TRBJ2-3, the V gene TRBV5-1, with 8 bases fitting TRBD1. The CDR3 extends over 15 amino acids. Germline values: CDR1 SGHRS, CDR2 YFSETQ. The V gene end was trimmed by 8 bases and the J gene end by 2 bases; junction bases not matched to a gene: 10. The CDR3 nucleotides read TGCGCCAGTTCGAATACGGGACAGGACACAGATACGCAGTATTTT. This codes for CASSNTGQDTDTQYF.

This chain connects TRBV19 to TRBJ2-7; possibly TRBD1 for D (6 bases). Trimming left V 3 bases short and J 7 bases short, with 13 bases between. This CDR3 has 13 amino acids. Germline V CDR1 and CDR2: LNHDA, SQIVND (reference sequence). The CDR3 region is CASSMGRGWEQYF. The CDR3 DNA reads TGTGCCAGTAGTATGGGCAGGGGTTGGGAGCAGTACTTC.

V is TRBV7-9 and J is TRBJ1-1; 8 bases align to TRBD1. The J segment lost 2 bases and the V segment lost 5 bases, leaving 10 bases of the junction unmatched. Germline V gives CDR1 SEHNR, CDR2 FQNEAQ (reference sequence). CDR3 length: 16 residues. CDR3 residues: CASSLLRTGPNTEAFF. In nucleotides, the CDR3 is TGTGCCAGCAGCCTCCTCCGGACAGGGCCTAACACTGAAGCTTTCTTT.

The CDR3 is CASSYPTNRVVNTEAFF. The DNA of the CDR3 is TGTGCCAGCAGTTACCCGACGAATCGGGTTGTGAACACTGAAGCTTTCTTT. The rearrangement joins TRBV6-2 or TRBV6-3 to TRBJ1-1; D ambiguous. From germline, CDR1 is MNHEY and CDR2 SVGEGT. V gave up 2 bases and J gave up 0 bases, with 16 bases separating them. The CDR3 has 17 amino acids.

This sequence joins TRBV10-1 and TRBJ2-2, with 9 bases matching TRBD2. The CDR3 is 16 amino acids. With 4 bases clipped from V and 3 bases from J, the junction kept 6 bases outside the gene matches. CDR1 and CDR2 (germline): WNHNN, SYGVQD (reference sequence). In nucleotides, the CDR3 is TGCGCCAGCAGTGTGCTAGCGGGGCTTGACACCGGGGAGCTGTTTTTT. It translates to CASSVLAGLDTGELFF.

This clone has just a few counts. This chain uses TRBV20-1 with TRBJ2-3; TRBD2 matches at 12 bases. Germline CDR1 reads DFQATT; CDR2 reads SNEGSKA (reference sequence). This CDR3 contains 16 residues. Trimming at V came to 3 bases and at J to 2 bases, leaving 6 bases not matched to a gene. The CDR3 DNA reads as TGCAGTGCTAGTAGGGCTAGCGGGGGGGACACAGATACGCAGTATTTT. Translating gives CSASRASGGDTDTQYF.

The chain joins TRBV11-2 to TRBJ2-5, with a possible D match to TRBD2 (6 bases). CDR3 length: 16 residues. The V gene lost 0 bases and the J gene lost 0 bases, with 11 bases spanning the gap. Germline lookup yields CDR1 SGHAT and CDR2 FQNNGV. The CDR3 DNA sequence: TGTGCCAGCAGCTTAGATGGAGGGACCAACCAAGAGACCCAGTACTTC. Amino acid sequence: CASSLDGGTNQETQYF. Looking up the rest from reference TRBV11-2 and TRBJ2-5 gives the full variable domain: EAGVAQSPRYKIIEKRQSVAFWCNPISGHATLYWYQQILGQGPKLLIQFQNNGVVDDSQLPKDRFSAERLKGVDSTLKIQPAKLEDSAVYLCASSLDGGTNQETQYFGPGTRLLVL.